These T cell receptor beta chains were read from a single sample in a study of identical twins. TCRdb re-derived calls from the 5' RACE reads in MiXCR, one entry per CDR3 protein. Among 420,000 or so distinct CDR3 sequences listed, 15% to 20% were seen once. Sequencing input: naive T cells sorted from blood. All receptors derive from a man aged 45 to 65 in good health. Each CDR3 is given with its conserved first and last residue. Fields, in order: V gene, D gene, J gene, clone size, CDR3 DNA, CDR3 protein. The D gene is left open where the match is weak. A clone size is listed for some rows: how often the clone was seen (once, few, many), or a class if it is expanded.

v_call: TRBV2
d_call: TRBD2
j_call: TRBJ2-1
clone_size: NA
cdr3_nt: TGTGCCAGCAGTGATCCGGGACTAGCCCACAATGAGCAGTTCTTC
cdr3_aa: CASSDPGLAHNEQFF

v_call: TRBV29-1
d_call: NA
j_call: TRBJ1-1
clone_size: few
cdr3_nt: TGCAGCGCAACATCGGGGCAAAGAGGCACTGAAGCTTTCTTT
cdr3_aa: CSATSGQRGTEAFF

v_call: TRBV4-2
d_call: TRBD2
j_call: TRBJ2-5
clone_size: many
cdr3_nt: TGTGCCAGCAGCCAAGGCGGGGGCCAAGAGACCCAGTACTTC
cdr3_aa: CASSQGGGQETQYF

v_call: TRBV4-2
d_call: NA
j_call: TRBJ1-5
clone_size: NA
cdr3_nt: TGTGCCAGCAGCCAAGATGACATCCCGGGGGGGCCCCAGCATTTT
cdr3_aa: CASSQDDIPGGPQHF

v_call: TRBV28
d_call: NA
j_call: TRBJ2-7
clone_size: NA
cdr3_nt: TGTGCCAGCAGTTTGGGCAGCTACTACGAGCAGTACTTC
cdr3_aa: CASSLGSYYEQYF

v_call: TRBV5-1
d_call: TRBD1
j_call: TRBJ2-7
clone_size: many
cdr3_nt: TGCGCCAGCAGCCAAGGGACAGGGGGCTTCTACGAGCAGTACTTC
cdr3_aa: CASSQGTGGFYEQYF

v_call: TRBV12-3/TRBV12-4
d_call: NA
j_call: TRBJ1-5
clone_size: many
cdr3_nt: TGTGCCAGCAGGTCAGGGGGCAATCAGCCCCAGCATTTT
cdr3_aa: CASRSGGNQPQHF

v_call: TRBV15
d_call: NA
j_call: TRBJ1-5
clone_size: many
cdr3_nt: TGTGCCACCAGCAGAGATATCGTCGGCCAGCCCCAGCATTTT
cdr3_aa: CATSRDIVGQPQHF

v_call: TRBV11-2
d_call: NA
j_call: TRBJ1-2
clone_size: NA
cdr3_nt: TGTGCCAGCAGCCCGATCAGGGACCGTGGCTACACCTTC
cdr3_aa: CASSPIRDRGYTF

v_call: TRBV6-5
d_call: NA
j_call: TRBJ1-2
clone_size: NA
cdr3_nt: TGTGCCAGCAGTTACGACGGACAGCATCTCTATGGCTACACCTTC
cdr3_aa: CASSYDGQHLYGYTF

v_call: TRBV10-3
d_call: TRBD2
j_call: TRBJ2-7
clone_size: many
cdr3_nt: TGTGCCATCAGTGAGTCGAGTAGCGGGGGGACGCAGTACTTC
cdr3_aa: CAISESSSGGTQYF

v_call: TRBV6-1
d_call: NA
j_call: TRBJ1-1
clone_size: few
cdr3_nt: TGTGCCAGCAGTCCGCGTGGCAGCTCCATGAACACTGAAGCTTTCTTT
cdr3_aa: CASSPRGSSMNTEAFF

v_call: TRBV4-3
d_call: NA
j_call: TRBJ1-1
clone_size: NA
cdr3_nt: TGCGCCAGCAGCCAAGATTGGGACACTGAAGCTTTCTTT
cdr3_aa: CASSQDWDTEAFF

v_call: TRBV7-2
d_call: NA
j_call: TRBJ2-7
clone_size: NA
cdr3_nt: TGTGCCAGAAGCTTAACGGGGTTCTCCTACGAGCAGTACTTC
cdr3_aa: CARSLTGFSYEQYF

v_call: TRBV6-5
d_call: NA
j_call: TRBJ2-1
clone_size: many
cdr3_nt: TGTGCCAGCAGTTACTCCTCGGTGCGGGACTCCTACAATGAGCAGTTCTTC
cdr3_aa: CASSYSSVRDSYNEQFF

v_call: TRBV27
d_call: TRBD1
j_call: TRBJ2-7
clone_size: NA
cdr3_nt: TGTGCCGGACCGGGACAGGCTTACGAGCAGTACTTC
cdr3_aa: CAGPGQAYEQYF

v_call: TRBV5-1
d_call: NA
j_call: TRBJ2-7
clone_size: many
cdr3_nt: TGCGCCAGCAGCTCGGACAGACGCGAGCAGTACTTC
cdr3_aa: CASSSDRREQYF

v_call: TRBV7-2
d_call: TRBD2
j_call: TRBJ2-3
clone_size: many
cdr3_nt: TGTGCCAGCAGCTTCGGGCTAGCGGGAGTAAGCGCAGATACGCAGTATTTT
cdr3_aa: CASSFGLAGVSADTQYF

v_call: TRBV5-1
d_call: TRBD1
j_call: TRBJ2-6
clone_size: few
cdr3_nt: TGCGCCAGCAACCGAAAGCCGGGACAGGACTACTCTGGGGCCAACGTCCTGACTTTC
cdr3_aa: CASNRKPGQDYSGANVLTF

v_call: TRBV12-3/TRBV12-4
d_call: NA
j_call: TRBJ2-7
clone_size: few
cdr3_nt: TGTGCCAGCAGTTTCAGGGCCAGAGATCCTTACGAGCAGTACTTC
cdr3_aa: CASSFRARDPYEQYF

v_call: TRBV4-3
d_call: NA
j_call: TRBJ2-1
clone_size: NA
cdr3_nt: TGCGCCAGCAGCCAAGAAGTACAGGCGTTCTACAATGAGCAGTTCTTC
cdr3_aa: CASSQEVQAFYNEQFF

v_call: TRBV29-1
d_call: NA
j_call: TRBJ2-7
clone_size: NA
cdr3_nt: TGCAGCGTTCGCGACAGACGCGCCTACGAGCAGTACTTC
cdr3_aa: CSVRDRRAYEQYF

v_call: TRBV7-9
d_call: TRBD1
j_call: TRBJ2-2
clone_size: NA
cdr3_nt: TGTGCCAGCAGCACGACAGGGGGCGGTTCGACCGGGGAGCTGTTTTTT
cdr3_aa: CASSTTGGGSTGELFF

v_call: TRBV12-3/TRBV12-4
d_call: NA
j_call: TRBJ1-1
clone_size: NA
cdr3_nt: TGTGCCAGCATGAGGGGCAGAGAAGCTTTCTTT
cdr3_aa: CASMRGREAFF

v_call: TRBV9
d_call: TRBD2
j_call: TRBJ2-3
clone_size: NA
cdr3_nt: TGTGCCAGCAGCTCCGCGGGGGTGACCACAGATACGCAGTATTTT
cdr3_aa: CASSSAGVTTDTQYF

v_call: TRBV5-6
d_call: TRBD2
j_call: TRBJ2-3
clone_size: NA
cdr3_nt: TGTGCCAGCAGCTACGGGACTAGCGGGAGCCGCGATACGCAGTATTTT
cdr3_aa: CASSYGTSGSRDTQYF